Following are 29 T cell receptor beta chains from one sample sequenced in a study of CXCR3-negative and CXCR3-positive naive CD8 T cells. TRB cDNA was prepared as libraries by UMI-labeled 5' RACE. With the 5' RACE reads reprocessed, TCRdb shows one record per CDR3 protein and no DNA. In total, the table holds 65,000 to 75,000 distinct CDR3 sequences. For these TCRs, the target antigens are not known. Study-wide findings and caveats: More hydrophobic TRB CDR3s occurred in CXCR3-positive than in CXCR3-negative naive cells.

The specimen sequenced was naive CXCR3+ CD8+ T cells from blood. Sample subset: CD45RO-CCR7+CD27+CD95- naive CD8+ T cells expressing CXCR3 (TNR3+). Source of these receptors: a human donor in good health. Some clones in this sample may be carry-over from other donors' samples.

CDR3 protein: CASSYSSVLAASTDTQYF. The chain joins TRBV6-2 or TRBV6-3 to TRBJ2-3; there is no DNA to check the TCRdb D call of TRBD2. Germline values: CDR1 MNHEY, CDR2 SVGEGT. This CDR3 contains 18 residues.

The chain combines TRBV10-2 with TRBJ2-7. CDR3 length equals 14 residues. Germline V gene lookup returns CDR1 WSHSY and CDR2 SAAADI. The CDR3 loop reads CASSEVIADYEQYF.

J is TRBJ1-2 and V is TRBV29-1. The CDR3 length is 14 residues. Germline V gives CDR1 SQVTM, CDR2 ANQGSEA. The CDR3 protein is CSVEGGNANYGYTF.

The chain carries TRBV12-3 or TRBV12-4 and TRBJ1-2; lacking DNA, the TRBD1 call made by TCRdb goes unchecked. This CDR3 contains 12 residues. The CDR3: CASSDRSYGYTF.

The genes are TRBV7-2 and TRBJ2-3; no DNA is available, so the TRBD1 call from TCRdb remains unchecked. CDR3 length: 18 residues. The germline V gene has CDR1 SGHTA and CDR2 FQGNSA. CDR3 sequence: CASSATEGAGARTDTQYF.

The chain's CDR3 is CASSPDSLGYEQYF. This sequence joins TRBV7-3 and TRBJ2-7; the D call from TCRdb, TRBD1, cannot be confirmed without DNA. The germline V gene has CDR1 SGHTA and CDR2 FQGTGA. The CDR3 contains 14 residues.

The chain links TRBV6-1 to TRBJ1-6; as DNA is missing, the TRBD1 call by TCRdb cannot be tested. The germline CDR1 and CDR2 sequences are MNHNS and SASEGT. The CDR3 is 15 amino acids. This CDR3 is CASSEVTGSYSPLHF.

This chain joins TRBV29-1 and TRBJ2-3; TCRdb proposes TRBD1, but this gene call is untestable without DNA. This CDR3 is built from 14 residues. CDR1 is SQVTM and CDR2 is ANQGSEA in the germline V gene. The chain's CDR3 is CSVVGTGSTDTQYF.

This chain connects TRBV12-3 or TRBV12-4 to TRBJ2-2. This CDR3 contains 13 residues. The CDR3 sequence is CASSFGGSRELFF.

The V gene is TRBV5-1, the J gene TRBJ1-1; the TRBD1 assignment by TCRdb is unverifiable without DNA. This CDR3 has 15 amino acids. CDR1 is SGHRS, CDR2 YFSETQ, per germline. This chain's CDR3 is CASSFYTGGGTEAFF.

The V gene is TRBV28, the J gene TRBJ2-5; TCRdb designates TRBD2, a call that cannot be tested without DNA. CDR1 and CDR2 (germline): MDHEN, SYDVKM. The CDR3 sequence is 15 residues long. The CDR3 sequence is CASSRAGTSKETQYF.

This chain joins TRBV28 and TRBJ2-4; the D call from TCRdb, TRBD1, cannot be confirmed without DNA. Germline V lookup: CDR1 MDHEN, CDR2 SYDVKM. This CDR3 spans 16 amino acids. Here the CDR3 reads CASSFSRGGRKGVQYF.

The CDR3: CASSLDRASGGQNTGELFF. The chain is built from TRBV11-2 and TRBJ2-2; TCRdb's D call, TRBD2, is unchecked because there is no DNA. The germline CDR1 and CDR2 sequences are SGHAT and FQNNGV. This CDR3 region has 19 residues. Full variable domain (missing parts from reference TRBV11-2 and TRBJ2-2): EAGVAQSPRYKIIEKRQSVAFWCNPISGHATLYWYQQILGQGPKLLIQFQNNGVVDDSQLPKDRFSAERLKGVDSTLKIQPAKLEDSAVYLCASSLDRASGGQNTGELFFGEGSRLTVL.

The V gene is TRBV7-9, the J gene TRBJ1-1. The length of the CDR3 is 14 residues. Germline CDR1 reads SEHNR; CDR2 reads FQNEAQ (reference sequence). The CDR3 sequence: CASSPIGDYTEAFF.

This CDR3 is CASSLDRDRGTDTQYF. This chain joins TRBV5-1 and TRBJ2-3; TCRdb reports TRBD1, a call that lacks DNA to check it against. The CDR3 is 16 amino acids. Germline V gene lookup returns CDR1 SGHRS and CDR2 YFSETQ.

The rearrangement uses TRBV7-3 and TRBJ2-1; there is no DNA to check the TCRdb D call of TRBD1. Per the germline V gene, CDR1 is SGHTA and CDR2 is FQGTGA. The CDR3 runs 19 residues. CDR3 in amino acids: CASSLVGTGSTRGYNEQFF.

The CDR3 reads CASKGTGSYNEQFF. The chain uses TRBV4-3 and TRBJ2-1; checking the TCRdb D call of TRBD1 is not possible without DNA. This CDR3 is 14 amino acids long. Germline V gives CDR1 LGHNA, CDR2 YSLEER.

The chain joins TRBV6-6 to TRBJ1-2; lacking DNA, the TRBD1 call made by TCRdb goes unchecked. Germline CDR1 MNHNY, CDR2 SVGAGI (reference sequence). There are 15 residues in the CDR3. The CDR3 here is CASSYWAGVKDGYTF.

The CDR3 sequence: CASATTLDTQYF. The rearrangement uses TRBV5-1 and TRBJ2-3; TCRdb calls TRBD2, which cannot be checked without DNA. The CDR3 runs 12 residues. Germline CDR1 and CDR2: SGHRS and YFSETQ.

CDR3 residues: CASSQGRHYYEQYF. This chain uses TRBV4-2 with TRBJ2-7. The CDR3 is 14 amino acids. Germline-derived CDR1 and CDR2 are LGHNA and YNFKEQ.

The V gene is TRBV5-1, the J gene TRBJ2-7. CDR1 and CDR2 from the germline V gene are SGHRS and YFSETQ. CDR3 size: 14 residues. The CDR3 is CASSLAGTPYEQYF.

This chain links TRBV4-1 with TRBJ2-7; TCRdb reports TRBD2, a call that lacks DNA to check it against. The germline CDR1 and CDR2 sequences are MGHRA and YSYEKL. The CDR3 has 12 residues. CDR3 protein: CASSGLASEQYF.

This chain connects TRBV7-2 to TRBJ2-3. Germline V gene sequence: CDR1 SGHTA, CDR2 FQGNSA. The CDR3 loop spans 13 amino acids. CDR3 sequence reads: CASSLDSTDTQYF.

The chain is built from TRBV12-3 or TRBV12-4 and TRBJ1-2. The CDR3 length is 11 residues. The CDR3 here is CASSSGLVPTF.

The chain carries TRBV6-5 and TRBJ2-7; checking the TCRdb D call of TRBD1 is not possible without DNA. Germline V gene data show CDR1 as MNHEY and CDR2 as SVGAGI. The CDR3 is 13 residues long. This CDR3 is CASSYAGGYEQYF.

The chain uses TRBV7-9 and TRBJ2-1; TCRdb proposes TRBD1, but this gene call is untestable without DNA. CDR3 size: 15 residues. Germline V gives CDR1 SEHNR, CDR2 FQNEAQ (reference sequence). Here the CDR3 reads CASSSTGKTYNEQFF.

The V gene is TRBV15, the J gene TRBJ2-1; the D call of TRBD1 rests on TCRdb alone, since no DNA is present to check it. The germline CDR1 and CDR2 sequences are LNHNV and YYDKDF (reference sequence). The CDR3 is 14 amino acids. CDR3 sequence reads: CATSRETDYNEQFF.

This chain uses TRBV7-6 with TRBJ2-1; no DNA is available, so the TRBD2 call from TCRdb remains unchecked. The CDR3 sequence is 16 residues long. Germline-derived CDR1 and CDR2 are SGHVS and FNYEAQ. CDR3 amino acids: CASSLPTSGGDNEQFF.

The J gene is TRBJ2-6, the V gene TRBV10-3; TCRdb returns TRBD1, unconfirmable since there is no DNA. The CDR3 length is 17 residues. The germline gives CDR1 ENHRY, CDR2 SYGVKD. The CDR3 spells CAISSGQGSSGANVLTF.